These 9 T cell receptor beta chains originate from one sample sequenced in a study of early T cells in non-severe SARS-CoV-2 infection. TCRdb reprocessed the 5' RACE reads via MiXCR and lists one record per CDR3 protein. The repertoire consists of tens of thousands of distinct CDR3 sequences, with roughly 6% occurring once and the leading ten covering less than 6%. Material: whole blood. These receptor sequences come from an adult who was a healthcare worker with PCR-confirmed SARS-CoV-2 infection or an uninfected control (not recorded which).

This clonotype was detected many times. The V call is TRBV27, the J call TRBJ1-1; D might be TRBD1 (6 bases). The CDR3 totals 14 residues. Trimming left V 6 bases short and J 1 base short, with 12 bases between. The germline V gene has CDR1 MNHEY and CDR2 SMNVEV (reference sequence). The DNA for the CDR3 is TGTGCCAGCAGAAGACAGGCCGGGAACACTGAAGCTTTCTTT. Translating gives CASRRQAGNTEAFF.

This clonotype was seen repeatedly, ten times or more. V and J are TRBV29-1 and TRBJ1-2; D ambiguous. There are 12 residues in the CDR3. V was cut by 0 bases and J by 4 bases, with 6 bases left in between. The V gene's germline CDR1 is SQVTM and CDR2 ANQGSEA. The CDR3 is CSVEEAGYGYTF. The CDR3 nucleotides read TGCAGCGTTGAAGAGGCTGGCTATGGCTACACCTTC.

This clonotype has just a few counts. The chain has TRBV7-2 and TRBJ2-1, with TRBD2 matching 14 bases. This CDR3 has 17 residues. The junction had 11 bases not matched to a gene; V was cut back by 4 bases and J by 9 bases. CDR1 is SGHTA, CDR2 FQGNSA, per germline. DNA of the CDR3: TGTGCCAGCAGCTCCCCCCGGACTAGCGGGAGGAACAGTGAGCAGTTCTTC. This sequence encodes CASSSPRTSGRNSEQFF.

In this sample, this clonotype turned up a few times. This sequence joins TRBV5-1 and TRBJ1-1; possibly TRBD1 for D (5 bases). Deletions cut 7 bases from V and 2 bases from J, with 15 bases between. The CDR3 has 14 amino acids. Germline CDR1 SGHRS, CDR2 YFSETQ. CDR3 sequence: CASHAGTINTEAFF. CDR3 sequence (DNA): TGCGCCAGCCATGCAGGGACCATTAACACTGAAGCTTTCTTT.

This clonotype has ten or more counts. The CDR3 protein is CASSLAALSGANVLTF. As DNA, the CDR3 is TGTGCCAGCAGCTTAGCAGCCCTCTCTGGGGCCAACGTCCTGACTTTC. The chain joins TRBV7-2 to TRBJ2-6; D is unresolved. Trimming removed 0 bases at V and 0 bases at J, with 6 bases between. This CDR3 region has 16 residues. Germline V lookup: CDR1 SGHTA, CDR2 FQGNSA.

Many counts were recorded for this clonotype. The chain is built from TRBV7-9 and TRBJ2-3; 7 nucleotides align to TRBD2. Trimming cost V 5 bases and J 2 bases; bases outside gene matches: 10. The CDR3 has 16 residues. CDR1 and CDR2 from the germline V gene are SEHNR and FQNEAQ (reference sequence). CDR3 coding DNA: TGTGCCAGCAGCGCCATCCCGGGACTACTCACAGATACGCAGTATTTT. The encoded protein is CASSAIPGLLTDTQYF.

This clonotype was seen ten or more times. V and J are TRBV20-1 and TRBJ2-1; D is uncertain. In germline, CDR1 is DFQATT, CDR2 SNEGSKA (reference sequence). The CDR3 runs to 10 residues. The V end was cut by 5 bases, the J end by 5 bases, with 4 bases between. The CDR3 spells CSALNNEQFF. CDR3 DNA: TGCAGTGCTCTTAACAATGAGCAGTTCTTC.

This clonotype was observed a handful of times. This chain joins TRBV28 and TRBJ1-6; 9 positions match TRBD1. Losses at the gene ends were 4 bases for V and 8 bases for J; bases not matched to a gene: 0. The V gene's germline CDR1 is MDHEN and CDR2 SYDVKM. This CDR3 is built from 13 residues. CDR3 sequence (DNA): TGTGCCAGCAGTTGGGACAGGGATTCACCCCTCCACTTT. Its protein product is CASSWDRDSPLHF.

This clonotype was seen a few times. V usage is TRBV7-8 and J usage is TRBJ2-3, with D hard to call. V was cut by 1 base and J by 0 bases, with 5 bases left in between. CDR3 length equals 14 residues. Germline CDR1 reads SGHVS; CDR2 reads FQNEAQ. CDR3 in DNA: TGTGCCAGCAGCTTAGACGGGAGCACAGATACGCAGTATTTT. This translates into CASSLDGSTDTQYF.